Listed below are T cell receptor beta chains from one sample, sequenced in a study of blood T cell repertoires in COVID-19. Libraries were prepared by immunoSEQ multiplex PCR; TCRdb keeps only in-frame clonotypes and omits some of them. Here the sample spans roughly 180,000 clones, about 85% being singletons. The sample consisted of peripheral blood. Receptor source: a man in his 70s with active or convalescent COVID-19. Each CDR3 is given with its conserved first and last residue. D genes are given only for firm matches. Clone size is not always given. Where it is, it says once, few, many or a class for expanded clones.

j_gene | abundance | d_gene | v_gene | CDR3aa | CDR3nt
TRBJ2-1 | - | TRBD2 | TRBV5-1 | CASSDGTSGNNEQFF | TGCGCCAGCAGCGACGGGACTAGCGGTAACAATGAGCAGTTCTTC
TRBJ1-4 | - | - | TRBV20-1 | CSASKTDLEEKLFF | TGCAGTGCTAGTAAGACAGACCTAGAAGAAAAACTGTTTTTT
TRBJ2-7 | - | TRBD2 | TRBV7-8 | CASSLGTSGRFQEQYF | TGTGCCAGCAGCCTCGGGACTAGCGGGAGGTTTCAAGAGCAGTACTTC
TRBJ1-1 | - | TRBD1 | TRBV27 | CASSLYSLYRGRATEAFF | TGTGCCAGCAGTTTATATTCTTTATACAGGGGGCGGGCCACTGAAGCTTTCTTT
TRBJ2-7 | - | TRBD2 | TRBV28 | CASRPSGSPSEQYF | TGTGCCAGCAGGCCTAGCGGGAGTCCGAGCGAGCAGTACTTC
TRBJ2-2 | - | TRBD1 | TRBV7-9 | CASSRKQGANTGELFF | TGTGCCAGCAGCCGCAAACAGGGGGCAAACACCGGGGAGCTGTTTTTT
TRBJ1-6 | - | TRBD1 | TRBV5-4 | CASSLGPTGNNSPLHF | TGTGCCAGCAGCTTGGGTCCGACAGGGAACAATTCACCCCTCCACTTT
TRBJ2-7 | - | - | TRBV15 | CATSRSGDPNTYEQYF | TGTGCCACCAGCAGATCAGGGGACCCGAATACCTACGAGCAGTACTTC
TRBJ2-7 | once | - | TRBV28 | CASSPPGGSYEQYF | TGTGCCAGCAGTCCCCCTGGGGGGTCCTACGAGCAGTACTTC
TRBJ1-2 | - | TRBD1 | TRBV28 | CASSTGQGGGYTF | TGTGCCAGCAGTACCGGACAGGGTGGTGGCTACACCTTC
TRBJ1-2 | - | TRBD1 | TRBV27 | CASSFRQGSGYTF | TGTGCCAGCAGTTTCCGACAGGGATCTGGCTACACCTTC
TRBJ2-1 | - | - | TRBV3-1/TRBV3-2 | CASSRDIYNEQFF | TGTGCCAGCAGTCGGGATATTTACAATGAGCAGTTCTTC
TRBJ2-1 | - | - | TRBV3-1/TRBV3-2 | CASSQVSGGHREQFF | TGTGCCAGCAGCCAAGTTAGTGGCGGTCATCGCGAGCAGTTCTTC
TRBJ2-1 | once | TRBD1 | TRBV29-1 | CSVDNRGLVNEQFF | TGCAGCGTTGATAACAGGGGGCTTGTAAATGAGCAGTTCTTC
TRBJ1-4 | - | - | TRBV28 | CASSFGHQGLHEKLFF | TGTGCCAGCAGTTTTGGTCACCAGGGGCTTCATGAAAAACTGTTTTTT
TRBJ2-7 | - | TRBD1 | TRBV4-2 | CASSQDFGDRVNEQYF | TGTGCCAGCAGCCAAGATTTCGGGGACAGGGTGAACGAGCAGTACTTC
TRBJ2-1 | - | TRBD2 | TRBV27 | CASSSRLAGGLGTYNEQFF | TGTGCCAGCAGTTCCCGACTAGCGGGGGGGTTAGGAACCTACAATGAGCAGTTCTTC
TRBJ1-2 | - | TRBD1 | TRBV11-3 | CASSCPGQGNGYTF | TGTGCCAGCAGCTGCCCGGGACAGGGTAACGGCTACACCTTC
TRBJ2-1 | - | TRBD2 | TRBV9 | CASSVSVAGENEQFF | TGTGCCAGCAGCGTATCGGTAGCGGGAGAGAATGAGCAGTTCTTC
TRBJ1-3 | - | - | TRBV12-3/TRBV12-4 | CASSPNGGNTIYF | TGTGCCAGCAGCCCTAATGGTGGAAACACCATATATTTT
TRBJ2-2 | few | TRBD2 | TRBV5-1 | CASSFGTSGSETGELFF | TGCGCCAGCAGCTTCGGGACTAGCGGGAGCGAAACCGGGGAGCTGTTTTTT
TRBJ2-7 | - | TRBD1 | TRBV10-3 | CAIRPGQGVAGEQYF | TGTGCCATCAGGCCGGGACAGGGGGTCGCAGGCGAGCAGTACTTC
TRBJ1-2 | - | - | TRBV7-9 | CASSLDTAYGYTF | TGTGCCAGCAGCTTAGACACAGCCTATGGCTACACCTTC
TRBJ2-3 | - | - | TRBV9 | CASSVGRVMTDTQYF | TGTGCCAGCAGCGTAGGCCGGGTAATGACAGATACGCAGTATTTT
TRBJ2-4 | few | - | TRBV23-1 | CASSFHVLRRGVTKNIQYF | TGCGCCAGCAGTTTCCACGTACTGCGTCGCGGGGTGACCAAAAACATTCAGTACTTC
TRBJ2-2 | - | TRBD2 | TRBV2 | CACRGDANTGELFF | TGTGCGTGCCGGGGGGACGCGAACACCGGGGAGCTGTTTTTT
TRBJ1-2 | - | - | TRBV5-6 | CASSDRRVSNYGYTF | TGTGCCAGCAGCGACAGGCGCGTCTCTAACTATGGCTACACCTTC
TRBJ2-7 | - | - | TRBV7-9 | CASSLFGGQRTYEQYF | TGTGCCAGCAGCTTATTTGGAGGGCAGCGGACGTACGAGCAGTACTTC
TRBJ2-3 | - | - | TRBV4-3 | CASSQDRAGHGGPDTQYF | TGCGCCAGCAGCCAAGATAGGGCCGGACACGGGGGACCAGATACGCAGTATTTT
TRBJ2-5 | - | TRBD2 | TRBV12-3/TRBV12-4 | CASSAWGGETQYF | TGTGCCAGCAGTGCCTGGGGGGGAGAGACCCAGTACTTC
TRBJ2-3 | - | - | TRBV10-1 | CASSDGGPDTQYF | TGCGCCAGCAGTGATGGGGGCCCAGATACGCAGTATTTT
TRBJ2-7 | - | - | TRBV15 | CATSRVAGPPVGYEQYF | TGTGCCACCAGCAGAGTCGCGGGGCCGCCAGTTGGATACGAGCAGTACTTC
TRBJ2-2 | - | TRBD2 | TRBV7-2 | CASSRTSGDHTGELFF | TGTGCCAGCAGTCGAACTAGCGGGGACCACACCGGGGAGCTGTTTTTT
TRBJ1-6 | - | TRBD1 | TRBV19 | CASSLGTGGISPLHF | TGTGCCAGTAGTCTTGGGACAGGGGGTATCTCACCCCTCCACTTT
TRBJ2-3 | - | - | TRBV6-2/TRBV6-3 | CASSPPRSLSGTDTQYF | TGTGCCAGCAGCCCCCCGAGGAGCCTTAGCGGCACAGATACGCAGTATTTT
TRBJ2-1 | - | - | TRBV9 | CASSVESVGNEQFF | TGTGCCAGCAGCGTAGAAAGCGTAGGCAATGAGCAGTTCTTC
TRBJ2-5 | - | TRBD1 | TRBV27 | CASSLRSTGGKETQYF | TGTGCCAGCAGTTTACGGTCCACAGGGGGCAAGGAGACCCAGTACTTC
TRBJ1-1 | - | - | TRBV27 | CASSLRGLGTEAFF | TGTGCCAGCAGTTTAAGGGGGTTGGGCACTGAAGCTTTCTTT
TRBJ1-4 | - | - | TRBV28 | CASSSEGPNEKLFF | TGTGCCAGCAGCTCGGAGGGACCTAATGAAAAACTGTTTTTT
TRBJ1-5 | once | - | TRBV4-3 | CASSQDRRQNQPQHF | TGCGCCAGCAGCCAAGATCGGAGGCAGAACCAGCCCCAGCATTTT
TRBJ1-2 | - | - | TRBV10-3 | CAISSRVYGYTF | TGTGCCATCAGTTCCAGGGTCTATGGCTACACCTTC
TRBJ1-5 | - | - | TRBV5-1 | CASSSGQPNQPQHF | TGCGCCAGCAGCTCAGGACAGCCCAATCAGCCCCAGCATTTT